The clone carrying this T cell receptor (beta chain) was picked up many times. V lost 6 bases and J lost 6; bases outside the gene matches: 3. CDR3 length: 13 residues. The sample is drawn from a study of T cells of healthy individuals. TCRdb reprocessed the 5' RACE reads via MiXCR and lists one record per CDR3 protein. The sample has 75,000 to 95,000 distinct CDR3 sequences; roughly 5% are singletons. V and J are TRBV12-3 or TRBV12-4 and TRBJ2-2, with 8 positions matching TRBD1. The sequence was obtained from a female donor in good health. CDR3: CASSTTGAGELFF. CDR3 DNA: TGTGCCAGCAGCACGACAGGGGCCGGGGAGCTGTTTTTT.